A single sample is the source of the 23 T cell receptor beta chains below, sequenced in a study of shared clonotypes between healthy human individuals. Produced via immunoSEQ multiplex PCR; TCRdb's table is partial and in-frame only. This table has about 1.1 million clones, more than 75% appearing once. Source material: memory CD4+ T cells from PBMCs. Noted subset: CD45RA-negative fraction. All receptors derive from a man younger than 35 in good health. Some clones in this sample may be carry-over from other donors' samples.

This chain uses TRBV15 with TRBJ1-6; 7 positions agree with TRBD1. Germline CDR1 LNHNV, CDR2 YYDKDF (reference sequence). This CDR3 is built from 16 residues. The ends lost 6 bases at V and 9 bases at J; junction bases unmatched: 14. The CDR3 sequence is CATSRLGGGAGSPLHF. CDR3 sequence (DNA): TGTGCCACCAGTAGATTGGGAGGGGGCGCAGGTTCACCCCTCCACTTT.

The genes are TRBV6-1 and TRBJ2-1; the D gene is possibly TRBD2 (6 bases). V was pared by 1 base and J by 9 bases, with 16 bases between. The V gene's germline CDR1 is MNHNS and CDR2 SASEGT. The CDR3 totals 15 residues. The CDR3 bases are TGTGCCAGCAGTGAAGTGTGGGGACTGCTGGGTGAGCAGTTCTTC. It codes for CASSEVWGLLGEQFF.

There are a few counts of this clone. CDR3: CASSSLLIYEQYF. The DNA of the CDR3 is TGTGCCAGCAGTTCCTTGTTGATCTACGAGCAGTACTTC. This chain links TRBV6-5 with TRBJ2-7; D is ambiguous. Looked up from germline, CDR1 is MNHEY and CDR2 is SVGAGI. The length of the CDR3 is 13 residues. Trimming cost V 4 bases and J 3 bases, with 10 bases left between them.

As to this clone: The sample has other DNA sequences that encode this CDR3 too. The genes are TRBV18 and TRBJ2-3; D uncertain. Germline-derived CDR1 and CDR2 are KGHSH and LQKENI. V gave up 2 bases and J gave up 5 bases, with 5 bases separating them. This CDR3 comprises 12 residues. CDR3 bases: TGTGCCAGCTCACCAACTGGAGATACGCAGTATTTT. Translating it yields CASSPTGDTQYF.

The chain couples TRBV5-4 to TRBJ2-5, with 13 nucleotides matching TRBD2. The V gene end was trimmed by 4 bases and the J gene end by 1 base; junction bases not matched to a gene: 4. Germline lookup yields CDR1 SGHNT and CDR2 YYREEE (reference sequence). This CDR3 has 16 residues. As DNA, the CDR3 is TGTGCCAGCAGCCCAGGGACTAGCGGGACCCAAGAGACCCAGTACTTC. Amino acids: CASSPGTSGTQETQYF.

The J gene is TRBJ1-5, the V gene TRBV4-1; D is unresolved. CDR1 and CDR2 from the germline V gene are MGHRA and YSYEKL. CDR3 length: 16 residues. V was cut by 1 base and J by 3 bases, with 13 bases left in between. Here the CDR3 DNA reads TGCGCCAGCAGCCAAGTAGGAGCCGGGATCAATCAGCCCCAGCATTTT. It codes for CASSQVGAGINQPQHF.

The chain combines TRBV7-8 with TRBJ2-3, with D perhaps matching TRBD1 (6 bases). Germline values: CDR1 SGHVS, CDR2 FQNEAQ. The CDR3 extends over 12 amino acids. V was trimmed by 3 bases and J by 6 bases, leaving 7 bases between them. The CDR3 region has the DNA TGTGCCAGCAGCTTTGACAGGGATACGCAGTATTTT. Its protein product is CASSFDRDTQYF.

This CDR3 reads CSATEGAEAFF. The CDR3 nucleotides are TGCAGTGCTACTGAGGGGGCTGAAGCTTTCTTT. V is TRBV20-1 and J is TRBJ1-1; TRBD1 is a possible D gene (6 bases). CDR1 is DFQATT and CDR2 is SNEGSKA in the germline V gene (reference sequence). This CDR3 has 11 amino acids. V lost 4 bases, J lost 6 bases, and 9 bases lay in between.

This clone was recorded a few times. This sample includes further DNA sequences coding for the same CDR3. CDR3 loop: CASSSTGGYEQYF. The CDR3 bases are TGTGCCAGCTCGTCGACAGGGGGCTACGAGCAGTACTTC. The rearrangement uses TRBV18 and TRBJ2-7; 9 positions match TRBD1. J gave up 3 bases and V 6 bases, and 3 bases lay outside the gene matches. Germline V CDR1 and CDR2: KGHSH, LQKENI. The CDR3 covers 13 residues.

This clone was recorded at least ten times. This chain uses TRBV11-2 with TRBJ1-1, with a possible D match to TRBD1 (6 bases). Between the trimmed V and J ends, which lost 5 bases and 3 bases, there was a span of 13 bases. The CDR3 runs 14 residues. CDR1 SGHAT and CDR2 FQNNGV come from the germline V gene. The CDR3 here is CASSPTGFDTEAFF. The CDR3 nucleotides are TGTGCCAGCAGCCCTACAGGGTTCGACACTGAAGCTTTCTTT.

J is TRBJ1-1 and V is TRBV28; TRBD1 might be the D (6 bases). CDR3 length: 16 residues. The germline V gene has CDR1 MDHEN and CDR2 SYDVKM. V gave up 7 bases and J gave up 1 base, with 19 bases separating them. The CDR3 here is CASTNGGGLTNTEAFF. The CDR3 bases are TGTGCCAGCACTAACGGGGGCGGCCTAACGAACACTGAAGCTTTCTTT.

The chain joins TRBV2 to TRBJ2-1, with TRBD1 matching 11 bases. The V gene's germline CDR1 is SNHLY and CDR2 FYNNEI. The J segment lost 7 bases and the V segment lost 7 bases, leaving 9 bases of the junction unmatched. CDR3 length equals 15 residues. The CDR3 bases are TGTGCCAGCACCACCGGACAGGGGGCGCGAAATGAGCAGTTCTTC. The encoded protein is CASTTGQGARNEQFF. Supplemented by reference TRBV2 and TRBJ2-1, the full variable domain reads EPEVTQTPSHQVTQMGQEVILRCVPISNHLYFYWYRQILGQKVEFLVSFYNNEISEKSEIFDDQFSVERPDGSNFTLKIRSTKLEDSAMYFCASTTGQGARNEQFFGPGTRLTVL.

This sequence joins TRBV5-1 and TRBJ2-3; D is uncertain. V shed 6 bases and J shed 5 bases, with 10 bases lying between them. Germline V gene lookup returns CDR1 SGHRS and CDR2 YFSETQ. The CDR3 runs to 12 residues. The CDR3 nucleotides are TGCGCCAGCATCGGCCGAGGAGATACGCAGTATTTT. It encodes CASIGRGDTQYF.

The rearrangement uses TRBV10-3 and TRBJ1-5, with D perhaps TRBD1 (5 bases). The V and J ends lost 6 bases and 7 bases respectively, with 16 bases between them. CDR3 size: 14 residues. CDR1 and CDR2 (germline): ENHRY, SYGVKD. The chain's CDR3 is CAIRSSQGTQPQHF. The CDR3, as DNA: TGTGCCATCAGGTCTAGCCAGGGTACCCAGCCCCAGCATTTT.

The V gene is TRBV6-6, the J gene TRBJ2-5; 7 nucleotides line up with TRBD1. Gene TRBJ2-7 matches the end of the DNA better, so the J call may be wrong. The CDR3 has 14 residues. Germline CDR1 reads MNHNY; CDR2 reads SVGAGI (reference sequence). CDR3 DNA: TGTGCCAGCAGTTACCCGGGACAGTCCTACGAGCAGTACTTC. Its protein product is CASSYPGQSYEQYF.

The chain couples TRBV2 to TRBJ2-1; D tentatively fits TRBD1 or TRBD2 (6 bases each). V was cut by 3 bases and J by 2 bases, with 11 bases left in between. Germline values: CDR1 SNHLY, CDR2 FYNNEI. The CDR3 totals 15 residues. CDR3 region: CASSEWGATYNEQFF. In nucleotides, the CDR3 is TGTGCCAGCAGTGAGTGGGGGGCTACCTACAATGAGCAGTTCTTC.

J is TRBJ2-1 and V is TRBV4-3, with D perhaps being TRBD1 or TRBD2 (6 bases each). This CDR3 spans 14 amino acids. V lost 8 bases, J lost 7 bases, and 18 bases lay in between. CDR1 is LGHNA, CDR2 YSLEER, per germline. CDR3 coding DNA: TGCGCCAGCGGGGGGCACTACTCCTTGAATGAGCAGTTCTTC. It codes for CASGGHYSLNEQFF.

In regard to this clone: The same CDR3 is also encoded by other DNA sequences in this sample. Here the CDR3 reads CASRGGGELFF. The CDR3 region has the DNA TGTGCCAGCAGGGGAGGTGGGGAGCTGTTTTTT. The chain uses TRBV2 and TRBJ2-2, with a weak D call TRBD2 (6 bases). V dropped 6 bases and J dropped 8 bases, with 7 bases sitting between them. This CDR3 is built from 11 residues. From germline, CDR1 is SNHLY and CDR2 FYNNEI. Full variable domain (missing parts from reference TRBV2 and TRBJ2-2): EPEVTQTPSHQVTQMGQEVILRCVPISNHLYFYWYRQILGQKVEFLVSFYNNEISEKSEIFDDQFSVERPDGSNFTLKIRSTKLEDSAMYFCASRGGGELFFGEGSRLTVL.

The rearrangement uses TRBV27 and TRBJ2-4, with D hard to call. Trimming left V 6 bases short and J 0 bases short, with 9 bases between. Germline CDR1 reads MNHEY; CDR2 reads SMNVEV (reference sequence). The CDR3 is 14 residues long. This CDR3 is CASSPQVAKNIQYF. The DNA of the CDR3 is TGTGCCAGCAGCCCACAAGTAGCCAAAAACATTCAGTACTTC.

The CDR3 protein is CSVELGRAGNTIYF. As DNA, the CDR3 is TGCAGCGTCGAGTTGGGGAGGGCTGGAAACACCATATATTTT. The chain uses TRBV29-1 and TRBJ1-3; the D is unclear. This CDR3 has 14 residues. Germline V gene data show CDR1 as SQVTM and CDR2 as ANQGSEA. V was shortened by 6 bases and J by 2 bases, with 14 bases between the two germline ends.

The J gene is TRBJ1-6, the V gene TRBV6-6; a weak D match, TRBD1 (6 bases). CDR1 is MNHNY and CDR2 is SVGAGI in the germline V gene (reference sequence). This CDR3 has 12 amino acids. V was cut by 6 bases and J by 10 bases, with 10 bases left in between. The CDR3 nucleotides are TGTGCCAGCAGAGGGCAGGGGTCACCCCTCCACTTT. It is translated as CASRGQGSPLHF.

Here the CDR3 reads CASSRLGTSGVYNEQFF. CDR3 bases: TGTGCCAGCAGTCGGCTTGGGACTAGCGGGGTGTACAATGAGCAGTTCTTC. The chain links TRBV28 to TRBJ2-1; 13 nucleotides match TRBD2. This CDR3 has 17 residues. V trimming: 5 bases; J trimming: 4 bases; junction bases outside the gene matches: 8. Germline assignment: CDR1 MDHEN and CDR2 SYDVKM.

The V call is TRBV7-2, the J call TRBJ2-4; 8 nucleotides align to TRBD2. Germline V CDR1 and CDR2: SGHTA, FQGNSA. The CDR3 contains 17 residues. V was clipped by 4 bases and J by 2 bases; unmatched bases: 10. The CDR3, as DNA: TGTGCCAGCAGCTCCTTAGCGGGAAGTGGGTCCAAAAACATTCAGTACTTC. Amino acids: CASSSLAGSGSKNIQYF.